The present TCR beta chain was sequenced within a study of beta chain features in type 1 diabetes. Findings of the study overall: TCRB rearrangement may or may not be influenced by HLA type; here this remained unresolved. Shortening that was moderate but significant affected the TCRB CDR3s of Type 1 diabetes patients in all four CD4+ subsets.

The CDR3 runs to 12 residues. Between the trimmed V and J ends, which lost 5 bases and 3 bases, there was a span of 8 bases. Per the germline V gene, CDR1 is MNHNY and CDR2 is SVGAGI (reference sequence). The authors reverse transcribed all of the isolated RNA, so sequencing captured expressed TCRB transcripts. The average output of naive, central memory and regulatory T cell samples was about 3.57 million reads. Repertoires were generated with immunoSEQ multiplex PCR, while TCRdb's copy carries only in-frame clones and drops some. The repertoire holds 280,000 or so clones, with 14% to 15% as singletons. This clone was counted a few times. The antigen remains undetermined.

This sequence was found in a man aged 18 to 35 with type 1 diabetes. Material: naive CD4+ T cells from blood. The gene calls are TRBV6-6 and TRBJ2-7, with D tentatively TRBD2 (6 bases). CDR3 protein: CASSLAHYEQYF. CDR3 DNA sequence: TGTGCCAGCAGTCTAGCGCACTACGAGCAGTACTTC.